This T cell receptor beta chain emerged from a study of OX40 agonist ivuxolimab in advanced cancers. The overall study: Ivuxolimab is a fully human IgG2 antibody that activates OX40 (CD134). Previous treatment with anti-PD-1, anti-PD-L1 or anti-CTLA-4 therapy was allowed; 40% had received some. Study observations and caveats: Partial responders at 0.1-3.0 mg/kg showed near-lowest clonal expansion.

The germline gives CDR1 SNHLY, CDR2 FYNNEI. CDR3 length equals 17 residues. Trimming shortened V by 2 bases and J by 0 bases, and 13 bases separated the two germline ends. As concerns this clone: What it recognizes is unknown.

The assay was immunoSEQ multiplex PCR, and TCRdb's table has in-frame clones only and misses some. The sample has more than 45,000 clones; roughly 80% are singletons. The TCR sequence derives from an adult with an advanced solid tumor such as melanoma, head and neck, liver or kidney cancer. The specimen comprised CD4+ or CD8+ T cells sorted from blood, sampled in a trial of the OX40 agonist ivuxolimab. The chain employs TRBV2 and TRBJ1-4; D unclear. The CDR3 DNA follows: TGTGCCAGCAGTGAACAGTTGCCGAAGGCAACTAATGAAAAACTGTTTTTT. It translates to CASSEQLPKATNEKLFF.